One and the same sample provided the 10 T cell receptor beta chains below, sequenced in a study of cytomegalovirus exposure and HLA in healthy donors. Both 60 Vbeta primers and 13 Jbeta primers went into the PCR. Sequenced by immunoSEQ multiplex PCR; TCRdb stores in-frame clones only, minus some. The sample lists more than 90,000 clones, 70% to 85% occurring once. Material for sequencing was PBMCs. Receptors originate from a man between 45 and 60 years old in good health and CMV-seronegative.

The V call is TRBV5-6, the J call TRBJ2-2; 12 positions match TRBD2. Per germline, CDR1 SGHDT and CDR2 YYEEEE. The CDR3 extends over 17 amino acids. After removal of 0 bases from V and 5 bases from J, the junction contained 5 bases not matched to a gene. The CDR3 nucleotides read TGTGCCAGCAGCTTGGCCCGACTAGCGGGAGAAACCGGGGAGCTGTTTTTT. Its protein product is CASSLARLAGETGELFF.

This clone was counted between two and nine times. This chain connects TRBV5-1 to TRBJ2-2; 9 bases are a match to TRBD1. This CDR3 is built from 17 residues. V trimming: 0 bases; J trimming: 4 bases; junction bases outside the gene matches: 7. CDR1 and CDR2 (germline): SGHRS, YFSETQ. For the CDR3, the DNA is TGCGCCAGCAGCTTGGACATAACGGGACAGGGCACCGGGGAGCTGTTTTTT. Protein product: CASSLDITGQGTGELFF.

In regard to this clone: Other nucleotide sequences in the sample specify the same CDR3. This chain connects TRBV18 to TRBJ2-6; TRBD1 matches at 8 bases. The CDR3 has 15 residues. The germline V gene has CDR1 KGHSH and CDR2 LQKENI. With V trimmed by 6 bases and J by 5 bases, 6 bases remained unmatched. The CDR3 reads CASSLQGGRANVLTF. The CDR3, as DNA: TGTGCCAGCTCGTTACAGGGGGGAAGGGCCAACGTCCTGACTTTC.

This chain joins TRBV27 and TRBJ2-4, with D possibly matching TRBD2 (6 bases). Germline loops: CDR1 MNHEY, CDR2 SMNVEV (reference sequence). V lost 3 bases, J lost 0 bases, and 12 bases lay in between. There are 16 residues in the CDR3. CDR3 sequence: CASSLRGTLAKNIQYF. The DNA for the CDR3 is TGTGCCAGCAGTTTGCGAGGGACTCTAGCCAAAAACATTCAGTACTTC.

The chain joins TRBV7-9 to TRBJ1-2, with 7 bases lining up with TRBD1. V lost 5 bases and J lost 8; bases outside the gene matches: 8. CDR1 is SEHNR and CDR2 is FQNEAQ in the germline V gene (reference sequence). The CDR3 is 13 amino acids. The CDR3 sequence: CASSIQGGRGYTF. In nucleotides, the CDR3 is TGTGCCAGCAGCATCCAGGGGGGAAGGGGCTACACCTTC. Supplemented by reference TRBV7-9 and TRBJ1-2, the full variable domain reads DTGVSQNPRHKITKRGQNVTFRCDPISEHNRLYWYRQTLGQGPEFLTYFQNEAQLEKSRLLSDRFSAERPKGSFSTLEIQRTEQGDSAMYLCASSIQGGRGYTFGSGTRLTVV.

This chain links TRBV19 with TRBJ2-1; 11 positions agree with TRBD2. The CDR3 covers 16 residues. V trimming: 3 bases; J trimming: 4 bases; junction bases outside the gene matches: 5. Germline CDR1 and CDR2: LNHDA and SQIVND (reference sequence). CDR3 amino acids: CASSIRSGRGYNEQFF. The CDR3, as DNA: TGTGCCAGTAGTATCCGTAGCGGGAGGGGGTACAATGAGCAGTTCTTC.

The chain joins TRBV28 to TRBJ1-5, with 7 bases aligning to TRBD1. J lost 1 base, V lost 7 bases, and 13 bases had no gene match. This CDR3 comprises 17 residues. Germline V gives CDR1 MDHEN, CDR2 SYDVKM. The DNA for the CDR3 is TGTGCCAGCACCAAACTGAAGACAGGGCCCAGCAATCAGCCCCAGCATTTT. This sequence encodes CASTKLKTGPSNQPQHF.

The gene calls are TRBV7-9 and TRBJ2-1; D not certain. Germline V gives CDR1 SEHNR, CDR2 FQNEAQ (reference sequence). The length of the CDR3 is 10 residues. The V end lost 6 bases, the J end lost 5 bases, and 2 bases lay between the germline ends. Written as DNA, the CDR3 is TGTGCCAGCAGTAACAATGAGCAGTTCTTC. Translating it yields CASSNNEQFF.

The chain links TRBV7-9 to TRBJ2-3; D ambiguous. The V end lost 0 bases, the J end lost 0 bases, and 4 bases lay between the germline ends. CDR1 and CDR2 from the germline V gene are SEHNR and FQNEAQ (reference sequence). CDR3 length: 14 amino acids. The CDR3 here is CASSLARSTDTQYF. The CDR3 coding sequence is TGTGCCAGCAGCTTAGCCCGGAGCACAGATACGCAGTATTTT.

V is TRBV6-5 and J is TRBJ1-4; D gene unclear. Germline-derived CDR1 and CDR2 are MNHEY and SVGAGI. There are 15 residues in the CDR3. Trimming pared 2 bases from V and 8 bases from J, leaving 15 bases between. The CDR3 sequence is CASSYQYQSGEKLFF. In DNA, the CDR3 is TGTGCCAGCAGTTACCAGTACCAATCGGGAGAAAAACTGTTTTTT.